These 5 T cell receptor beta chains share one sample of origin, sequenced in a study of T-cell reconstitution after alpha-beta-depleted transplantation in children (dated by TCRdb to 2016 to 2017). Study-wide findings and limitations: The apparently early recovery of alphabetaT-cell counts about two months after transplant reportedly depended on only several hundred rapidly expanded clones that came from non-depleted graft cells.

Their antigens remain unidentified. The library was prepared using PCR. Sequencing instrument: Illumina HiSeq 2500. Molecular barcoding was employed in the preparation of TCR libraries, with unique molecular identifiers being used to normalize TCRbeta repertoire quantification. TCRdb reran the public reads through fastp at Q25 and MiXCR, keeping productive beta chains. All rows with the same CDR3 protein become a single entry with the most common DNA and genes. Recorded for this sample are tens of thousands of distinct CDR3 sequences; roughly 6.7% of them occurred a single time. The ten largest clonotypes hold 25% to 30% of the sample. The time point label, read with the paper, signifies: day 60 (about 2 months) after transplantation. What the treatment or condition label conveys for this sample: allogeneic hematopoietic cell transplantation with graft depleted of TCRalphabeta T cells and CD19 B cells.

This sample comprised peripheral blood, obtained 60 days after TCRalphabeta/CD19-depleted stem cell transplant. Receptors were obtained from a child younger than two who had a stem cell transplant for acute myeloid leukemia, so the T cells may come from the graft donor.

This clonotype was seen repeatedly, ten times or more. The chain employs TRBV7-9 and TRBJ2-1; 12 bases are a match to TRBD2. V lost 10 bases to trimming and J lost 5 bases; unmatched junction nucleotides: 3. Germline values: CDR1 SEHNR, CDR2 FQNEAQ (reference sequence). The CDR3 has 13 residues. The CDR3 coding sequence is TGTGCCACCCGGACTAGCGGGGACAATGAGCAGTTCTTC. Translated, it gives CATRTSGDNEQFF.

Many counts were recorded for this clonotype. The chain carries TRBV5-5 and TRBJ1-5; possible D gene TRBD1, 6 bases. Trimming left V 4 bases short and J 6 bases short, with 17 bases between. Germline loops: CDR1 SGHKS, CDR2 YYEKEE (reference sequence). The CDR3 covers 15 residues. The CDR3: CASSGSGTRFQPQHF. CDR3 bases: TGTGCCAGCAGCGGATCCGGGACAAGGTTTCAGCCCCAGCATTTT.

In this sample, this clonotype turned up many times. V gene TRBV7-8 combines with J gene TRBJ2-5; a possible D gene is TRBD2 (7 bases). The V end was cut by 5 bases, the J end by 4 bases, with 14 bases between. The CDR3 extends over 14 amino acids. Germline loops: CDR1 SGHVS, CDR2 FQNEAQ. The CDR3 sequence is CASSKGGPRETQYF. The CDR3 DNA reads as TGTGCCAGCAGCAAGGGGGGGCCGAGAGAGACCCAGTACTTC.

Ten or more counts support this clonotype. The rearrangement uses TRBV27 and TRBJ2-1; the match to TRBD2 covers 7 bases. The CDR3 has 14 amino acids. The J segment lost 10 bases and the V segment lost 3 bases, leaving 9 bases of the junction unmatched. Looked up from germline, CDR1 is MNHEY and CDR2 is SMNVEV (reference sequence). The CDR3: CASSFYSGPLEQFF. In DNA, the CDR3 is TGTGCCAGCAGTTTTTATAGCGGGCCCTTGGAGCAGTTCTTC.

In this sample, this clonotype turned up many times. The chain carries TRBV7-9 and TRBJ2-1, with 9 bases fitting TRBD1. J was trimmed by 10 bases and V by 3 bases; bases with no gene match: 13. In germline, CDR1 is SEHNR, CDR2 FQNEAQ (reference sequence). CDR3 length equals 16 residues. The CDR3 nucleotides are TGTGCCAGCAGCTTTAGAGTAGCCACAGGGGGCGACGAGCAGTTCTTC. Its translation is CASSFRVATGGDEQFF.